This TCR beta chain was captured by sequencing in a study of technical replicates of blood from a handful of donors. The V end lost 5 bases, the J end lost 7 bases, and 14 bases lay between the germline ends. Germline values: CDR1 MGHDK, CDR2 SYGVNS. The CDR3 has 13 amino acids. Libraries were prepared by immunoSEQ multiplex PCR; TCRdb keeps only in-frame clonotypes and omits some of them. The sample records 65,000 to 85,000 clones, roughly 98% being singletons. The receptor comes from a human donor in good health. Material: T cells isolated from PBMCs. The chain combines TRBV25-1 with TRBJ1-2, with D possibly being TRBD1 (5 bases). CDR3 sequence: CASSPRGTIGYTF. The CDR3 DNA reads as TGTGCCAGCAGTCCCCGGGGGACGATTGGCTACACCTTC.